This is a list of T cell receptor beta chains from one sample in a study of cytomegalovirus exposure and HLA in healthy donors. Profiling relied on immunoSEQ multiplex PCR, and the TCRdb table lists in-frame clones only, not all of them. The repertoire holds about 120,000 clones, with roughly 90% as singletons. Sequencing was performed on PBMCs. Receptors originate from a woman between 18 and 29 years old in good health and CMV-seronegative. Both conserved end residues are part of each CDR3. Clone size is not always given. Where it is, it says once, few, many or a class for expanded clones.

NA | TRBV27 | CASSLWTGSYEQYF
once | TRBV6-6 | CASSSSGTSSPYEQYF
few | TRBV5-1 | CASSSTGGRVSPLHF
once | TRBV15 | CATSRVLGLAAGELFF
NA | TRBV7-3 | CASSLGQGDMNTEAFF
NA | TRBV7-6 | CASSLDESSGNTIYF
NA | TRBV6-6 | CASSYEQGGYTF
NA | TRBV6-5 | CASSTPSAGNTIYF
NA | TRBV5-1 | CASKSGRLTDTQYF
NA | TRBV27 | CASSHPRWETQYF
once | TRBV11-2 | CASSLNGGQQETQYF
NA | TRBV7-9 | CASSLPGQGRREQYF
NA | TRBV5-4 | CASSLLSSGINEQFF
NA | TRBV7-9 | CASSLDETGSTEAFF
NA | TRBV5-1 | CASSLDGLSTDTQYF
NA | TRBV9 | CASSVRTGAGGVDEQFF
once | TRBV11-2 | CASSSNALVSYEQYF
NA | TRBV5-1 | CASSQVNTEAFF
few | TRBV6-1 | CASSERTSGGIEQYF
NA | TRBV6-1 | CASSETETRLHSYEQYF
NA | TRBV6-5 | CASSPEDRGRDEQFF
NA | TRBV6-1 | CASSESGLPYEQYF
NA | TRBV4-1 | CASSQDKGQGRYEQYF
NA | TRBV13 | CASSRWEGISYNSPLHF
NA | TRBV19 | CASTSMGFIERQSSYNEQFF
NA | TRBV5-1 | CASSSETETQYF
NA | TRBV28 | CASSFKGSIDDEQFF
NA | TRBV7-3 | CASSLSGQYEQYF
NA | TRBV5-6 | CASSLWGQNSYNEQFF
NA | TRBV6-1 | CASSGTSGGYEQYF
NA | TRBV6-4 | CASSPTGPTEAFF
NA | TRBV6-5 | CASSYLGGEQYF
NA | TRBV9 | CASGGAGTGELFF
NA | TRBV9 | CASRDRGPNSGANVLTF
NA | TRBV5-1 | CASSLGGLAGSYEQYF
NA | TRBV2 | CASSSGQGASGTDTQYF
NA | TRBV5-4 | CAGHDRESNQPQHF
once | TRBV6-5 | CASSKTSGQETQYF
NA | TRBV9 | CASTYSTGDTQYF
NA | TRBV28 | CASSILGLADTYEQYF
NA | TRBV2 | CASSETGSGNTIYF
NA | TRBV4-1 | CASSLIGQGGRNGYTF
NA | TRBV4-1 | CASSRSSGDSYNEQFF
NA | TRBV28 | CASRFTGTGFDEQYF
NA | TRBV28 | CASRQLAVLGTGELFF
NA | TRBV19 | CASSRAAGVYEQYF
once | TRBV27 | CASSSGYSTDTQYF
NA | TRBV19 | CASAQGWSEAFF
NA | TRBV2 | CASARGDSKNIQYF
NA | TRBV29-1 | CSVAGLRESPDTQYF
once | TRBV30 | CAWAAGSNSPLHF